This T cell receptor (beta chain) was recovered during a study of T cells in Graves' hyperthyroidism and ophthalmopathy. At the level of the study: It was at initial diagnosis, before any treatment, that peripheral blood was collected.

This clonotype was observed at least ten times. Its target is not known. It was RNA transcripts that yielded the amplified TCR beta CDR3 regions. The primer set for the first-round RT-PCR of the TCR CDR3 was HTBI. Via MiXCR, TCRdb re-called the multiplex PCR reads, giving one row per CDR3 protein. The sample shows some 350,000 distinct CDR3 sequences, around a sixth of them seen only once. Germline V lookup: CDR1 WSHSY, CDR2 SAAADI. V trimming: 3 bases; J trimming: 2 bases; junction bases outside the gene matches: 4. The CDR3 contains 15 residues. Findings of the study overall: Among clonotypes expanded in thyroid above 0.001, most were also found in blood. Median prediction lead before ophthalmopathy onset was 6.5 to 7 months with the model.

Blood from later-ophthalmopathy patients was taken at first hyperthyroidism diagnosis. The V gene is TRBV10-2, the J gene TRBJ2-3; 8 nucleotides agree with TRBD2. The sequence came from a woman between 18 and 29 years old with Graves' hyperthyroidism that later progressed to Graves' ophthalmopathy. Sequenced: blood. CDR3 in amino acids: CASSDTSGYTDTQYF. CDR3 nucleotides: TGCGCCAGCAGTGATACTAGCGGATACACAGATACGCAGTATTTT.